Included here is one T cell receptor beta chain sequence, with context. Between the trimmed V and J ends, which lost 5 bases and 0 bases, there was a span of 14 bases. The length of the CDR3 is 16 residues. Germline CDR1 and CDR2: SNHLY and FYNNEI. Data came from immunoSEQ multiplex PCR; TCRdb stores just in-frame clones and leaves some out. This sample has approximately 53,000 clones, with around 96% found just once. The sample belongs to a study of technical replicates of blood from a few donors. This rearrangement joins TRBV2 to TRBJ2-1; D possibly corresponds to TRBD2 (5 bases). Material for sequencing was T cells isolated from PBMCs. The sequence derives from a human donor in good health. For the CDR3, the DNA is TGTGCCAGCAGTTCCGAGCGGTCCAGCTCCTACAATGAGCAGTTCTTC. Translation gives CASSSERSSSYNEQFF. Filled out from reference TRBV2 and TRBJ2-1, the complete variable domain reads EPEVTQTPSHQVTQMGQEVILRCVPISNHLYFYWYRQILGQKVEFLVSFYNNEISEKSEIFDDQFSVERPDGSNFTLKIRSTKLEDSAMYFCASSSERSSSYNEQFFGPGTRLTVL.